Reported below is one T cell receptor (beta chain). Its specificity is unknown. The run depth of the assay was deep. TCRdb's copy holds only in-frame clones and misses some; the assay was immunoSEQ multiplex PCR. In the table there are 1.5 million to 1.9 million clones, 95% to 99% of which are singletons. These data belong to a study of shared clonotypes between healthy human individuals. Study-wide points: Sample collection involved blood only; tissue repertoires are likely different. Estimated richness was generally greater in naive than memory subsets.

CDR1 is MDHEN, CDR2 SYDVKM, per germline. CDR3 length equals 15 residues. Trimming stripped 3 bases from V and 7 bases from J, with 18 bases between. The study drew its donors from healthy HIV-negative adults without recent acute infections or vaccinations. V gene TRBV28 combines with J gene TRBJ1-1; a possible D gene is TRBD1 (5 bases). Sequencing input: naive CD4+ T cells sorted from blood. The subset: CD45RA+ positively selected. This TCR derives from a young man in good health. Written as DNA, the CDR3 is TGTGCCAGCAGTTTTTCGAGGGGCCGCGCGAGTGAAGCTTTCTTT. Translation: CASSFSRGRASEAFF.